This T cell receptor (beta chain) emerged from a study of shared clonotypes between healthy human individuals. PCR replicates from unsorted PBMC used about 310 ng DNA, and this amount was 32,000 or so T cell genomes. Libraries were prepared by immunoSEQ multiplex PCR; TCRdb keeps only in-frame clonotypes and omits some of them. Here the sample spans about half a million clones, over 70% being singletons. All donors were healthy HIV-negative adults lacking recent acute infections or vaccinations. The CDR3 runs 14 residues. V lost 6 bases and J 1 base, leaving 9 bases between the germline ends. CDR1 and CDR2 from the germline V gene are SNHLY and FYNNEI. General observations from the study: The expectation was that sequencing depth would affect clonotype sharing among donors.

Remarks on this clone: Antigen unknown.

This receptor was identified in a woman aged 40 to 55 in good health. Some clones in this sample may be carry-over from other donors' samples. The V gene is TRBV2, the J gene TRBJ2-2; D ambiguous. The material sequenced was PBMCs. The CDR3 sequence: CASRPTQNTGELFF. The CDR3 DNA sequence: TGTGCCAGCAGGCCTACACAGAACACCGGGGAGCTGTTTTTT.